Given below is one TCR beta chain in context. This sample is drawn from a study of blood T cell repertoires in COVID-19. The CDR3 covers 14 residues. Trimming took off 0 bases at V and 6 bases at J, with 9 bases between the two ends. The germline gives CDR1 SGDLS, CDR2 YYNGEE. Produced via immunoSEQ multiplex PCR; TCRdb's table is partial and in-frame only. The table has about 250,000 clones, about nine tenths seen once. The specimen was PBMCs or T cells enriched from blood (not recorded which). This sequence joins TRBV9 and TRBJ2-2, with D hard to call. This clonotype was obtained from a woman younger than 35 who had recovered from COVID-19. CDR3 amino acids: CASSVDLASGELFF. The CDR3 DNA sequence: TGTGCCAGCAGCGTAGACCTGGCTTCCGGGGAGCTGTTTTTT. The full variable domain, with the rest looked up from reference TRBV9 and TRBJ2-2, is DSGVTQTPKHLITATGQRVTLRCSPRSGDLSVYWYQQSLDQGLQFLIQYYNGEERAKGNILERFSAQQFPDLHSELNLSSLELGDSALYFCASSVDLASGELFFGEGSRLTVL.